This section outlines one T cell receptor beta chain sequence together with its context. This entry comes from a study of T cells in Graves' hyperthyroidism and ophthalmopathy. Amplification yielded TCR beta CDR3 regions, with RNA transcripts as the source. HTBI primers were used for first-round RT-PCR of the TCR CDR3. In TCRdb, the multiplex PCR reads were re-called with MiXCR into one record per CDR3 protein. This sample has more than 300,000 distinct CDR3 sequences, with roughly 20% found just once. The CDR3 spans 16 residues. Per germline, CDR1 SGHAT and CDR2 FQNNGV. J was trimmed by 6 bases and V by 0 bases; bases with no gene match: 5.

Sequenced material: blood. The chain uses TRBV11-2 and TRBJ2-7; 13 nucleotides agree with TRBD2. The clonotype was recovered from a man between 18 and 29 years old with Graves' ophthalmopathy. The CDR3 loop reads CASSLELAGGPVEQYF. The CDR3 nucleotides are TGTGCCAGCAGCTTAGAACTAGCGGGGGGGCCTGTCGAGCAGTACTTC.